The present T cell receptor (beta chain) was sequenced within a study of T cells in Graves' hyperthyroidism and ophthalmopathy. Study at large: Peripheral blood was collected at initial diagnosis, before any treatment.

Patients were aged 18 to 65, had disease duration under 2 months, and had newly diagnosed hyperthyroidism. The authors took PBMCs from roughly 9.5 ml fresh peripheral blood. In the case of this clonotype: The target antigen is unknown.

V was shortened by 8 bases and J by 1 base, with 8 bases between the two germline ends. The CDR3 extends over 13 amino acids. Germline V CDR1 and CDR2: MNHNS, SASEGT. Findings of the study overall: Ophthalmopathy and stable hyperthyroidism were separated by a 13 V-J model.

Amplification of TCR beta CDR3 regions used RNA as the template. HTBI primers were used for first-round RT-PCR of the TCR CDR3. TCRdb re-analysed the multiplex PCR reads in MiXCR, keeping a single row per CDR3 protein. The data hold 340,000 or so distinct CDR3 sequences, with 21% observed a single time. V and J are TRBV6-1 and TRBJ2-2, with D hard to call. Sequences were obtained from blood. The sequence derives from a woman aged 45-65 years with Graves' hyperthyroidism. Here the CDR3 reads CASYAQNTGELFF. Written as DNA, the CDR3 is TGTGCCAGCTATGCACAGAACACCGGGGAGCTGTTTTTT.